The 15 T cell receptor beta chains reported below all come from one sample, sequenced in a study of T cells in Graves' hyperthyroidism and ophthalmopathy. There were TCR beta CDR3 regions amplified from RNA transcripts. HTBI primers were employed in a first-round RT-PCR of the TCR CDR3. TCRdb recomputed calls from the multiplex PCR reads with MiXCR, one row per CDR3 protein. The sample yields about 350,000 distinct CDR3 sequences, roughly 14% seen once. Source material: blood. Receptors originate from a woman aged 25-40 years with Graves' hyperthyroidism.

This clonotype appeared a few times. The chain uses TRBV6-2 or TRBV6-3 and TRBJ2-7, with a weak D call TRBD2 (6 bases). This CDR3 region has 13 residues. V was shortened by 7 bases and J by 6 bases, with 16 bases between the two germline ends. Germline V CDR1 and CDR2: MNHEY, SVGEGT. The CDR3 sequence is CASTRTGVVEQYF. CDR3 sequence (DNA): TGTGCCAGCACCCGGACGGGAGTGGTCGAGCAGTACTTC.

This clonotype has a count of ten or more. The V gene is TRBV11-2, the J gene TRBJ2-1, with 8 bases that match TRBD2. Germline assignment: CDR1 SGHAT and CDR2 FQNNGV. The J segment lost 9 bases and the V segment lost 5 bases, leaving 21 bases of the junction unmatched. There are 18 residues in the CDR3. The CDR3 DNA reads as TGTGCCAGCAGCCCCAACTTCAGGGACATAGCGGGATTCGTTGAGCAGTTCTTC. Translated, it gives CASSPNFRDIAGFVEQFF.

This clonotype occurred many times. The chain uses TRBV29-1 and TRBJ1-1, with 7 bases fitting TRBD1. Trimming at V came to 5 bases and at J to 1 base, leaving 10 bases not matched to a gene. The germline gives CDR1 SQVTM, CDR2 ANQGSEA. This CDR3 has 15 residues. The CDR3 region is CSVPIQGRGNTEAFF. The DNA of the CDR3 is TGCAGCGTTCCGATACAGGGGCGAGGGAACACTGAAGCTTTCTTT. Combining the CDR3 with reference TRBV29-1 and TRBJ1-1 gives the whole variable domain SAVISQKPSRDICQRGTSLTIQCQVDSQVTMMFWYRQQPGQSLTLIATANQGSEATYESGFVIDKFPISRPNLTFSTLTVSNMSPEDSSIYLCSVPIQGRGNTEAFFGQGTRLTVV.

This clonotype has a count of ten or more. The rearrangement joins TRBV28 to TRBJ1-5; 8 bases are shared with TRBD1. This CDR3 is 15 amino acids long. Germline CDR1 is MDHEN and CDR2 is SYDVKM. The ends lost 6 bases at V and 3 bases at J; junction bases unmatched: 7. The chain's CDR3 is CASRWTGRFNQPQHF. The DNA for the CDR3 is TGTGCCAGCAGGTGGACAGGGCGTTTCAATCAGCCCCAGCATTTT.

The chain links TRBV20-1 to TRBJ1-3; D unresolved. V was clipped by 0 bases and J by 0 bases, with 9 bases between them. CDR1 is DFQATT and CDR2 is SNEGSKA in the germline V gene (reference sequence). This CDR3 contains 15 residues. In DNA, the CDR3 is TGCAGTGCTAGAGATCTGAGCTACTCTGGAAACACCATATATTTT. The encoded protein is CSARDLSYSGNTIYF.

This clonotype showed up just a few times. In DNA form, the CDR3 reads TGTGCCAGTCAAGGCGTCGGGACAGGGACCTTTGGCTCCTACAATGAGCAGTTCTTC. This codes for CASQGVGTGTFGSYNEQFF. This chain uses TRBV18 with TRBJ2-1; TRBD1 matches at 9 bases. The length of the CDR3 is 19 residues. J gave up 0 bases and V 9 bases, and 18 bases lay outside the gene matches. Germline assignment: CDR1 KGHSH and CDR2 LQKENI.

This clonotype was seen only a few times. Written as DNA, the CDR3 is TGCAGCGTGAGAGACAGGGCTGGGGCCAACGTCCTGACTTTC. Translating it yields CSVRDRAGANVLTF. The V call is TRBV29-1, the J call TRBJ2-6, with 7 bases identical to TRBD1. There are 14 residues in the CDR3. V dropped 6 bases and J dropped 2; count of bases not matched to a gene: 4. Germline loops: CDR1 SQVTM, CDR2 ANQGSEA.

This clonotype has a handful of counts. The V and J genes are TRBV6-2 or TRBV6-3 and TRBJ2-7, with TRBD2 as a possible D gene (6 bases). CDR3 length: 17 amino acids. Germline loops: CDR1 MNHEY, CDR2 SVGEGT. V dropped 4 bases and J dropped 0 bases, with 19 bases sitting between them. Here the CDR3 reads CASSLDINGTFSYEQYF. CDR3 DNA: TGTGCCAGCAGTTTGGACATAAACGGGACTTTCTCCTACGAGCAGTACTTC.

This clonotype came up a few times. Mismatch with germline at one junction end may stem from a read error. The CDR3 DNA is TGCAGTGCTAGTCAGGGGCAGGCCAATCAGCCCCGGCATTTT. Residues: CSASQGQANQPRHF. The rearrangement links TRBV20-1 to TRBJ1-5; tentatively, D is TRBD1 (6 bases). The CDR3 totals 14 residues. Germline CDR1 and CDR2: DFQATT and SNEGSKA (reference sequence).

This chain links TRBV7-2 with TRBJ2-1; tentatively, D is TRBD1 or TRBD2 (5 bases each). Per germline, CDR1 SGHTA and CDR2 FQGNSA. V dropped 1 base and J dropped 9 bases, with 19 bases sitting between them. The CDR3 has 16 amino acids. CDR3 bases: TGTGCCAGCAGCTTAGGATCGGGGCTCCCGGGTGGTGAGCAGTTCTTC. This codes for CASSLGSGLPGGEQFF. Drawing the rest from reference TRBV7-2 and TRBJ2-1, the complete variable domain is GAGVSQSPSNKVTEKGKDVELRCDPISGHTALYWYRQSLGQGLEFLIYFQGNSAPDKSGLPSDRFSAERTGGSVSTLTIQRTQQEDSAVYLCASSLGSGLPGGEQFFGPGTRLTVL.

This clonotype was seen a handful of times. The chain recombines TRBV5-5 with TRBJ1-1; the D gene is possibly TRBD1 (6 bases). Germline V gene lookup returns CDR1 SGHKS and CDR2 YYEKEE (reference sequence). The CDR3 is 15 amino acids. V lost 0 bases and J lost 10, with 19 bases in between. The CDR3 DNA reads TGTGCCAGCAGCTTGGATGGACAGACTGAAGAGGGAGCTTTCTTT. It specifies CASSLDGQTEEGAFF.

The V call is TRBV28, the J call TRBJ1-2; possible D gene TRBD1, 6 bases. The germline CDR1 and CDR2 sequences are MDHEN and SYDVKM. This CDR3 has 13 residues. Trimming took off 3 bases at V and 6 bases at J, with 11 bases between the two ends. The CDR3 loop is CASSFDAGDGYTF. CDR3 nucleotide sequence: TGTGCCAGCAGTTTCGATGCAGGGGATGGCTACACCTTC.

Ten or more counts support this clonotype. CDR3 DNA sequence: TGCAGTGCTAGAGATAGCGGGAGTGGGAGGGGTGAGCAGTTCTTC. It is translated as CSARDSGSGRGEQFF. The gene calls are TRBV20-1 and TRBJ2-1, with 9 bases aligning to TRBD2. V shed 0 bases, J shed 9 bases, and the junction held 9 bases outside the gene matches. CDR1 DFQATT and CDR2 SNEGSKA come from the germline V gene (reference sequence). This CDR3 has 15 amino acids.

This clonotype showed up many times. The CDR3 DNA reads TGTGCCAGCAGTGAAGTACATCCCGGGACAACTGGAAACACCATATATTTT. Its translation is CASSEVHPGTTGNTIYF. The genes are TRBV2 and TRBJ1-3; the D gene is possibly TRBD1 (6 bases). The V gene's germline CDR1 is SNHLY and CDR2 FYNNEI. Trimming shortened V by 1 base and J by 2 bases, and 15 bases separated the two germline ends. This CDR3 spans 17 amino acids. The whole variable domain, remainder taken from reference TRBV2 and TRBJ1-3, is EPEVTQTPSHQVTQMGQEVILRCVPISNHLYFYWYRQILGQKVEFLVSFYNNEISEKSEIFDDQFSVERPDGSNFTLKIRSTKLEDSAMYFCASSEVHPGTTGNTIYFGEGSWLTVV.

This chain uses TRBV12-3 or TRBV12-4 with TRBJ2-7, with D tentatively TRBD1 (5 bases). V was pared by 9 bases and J by 3 bases, with 21 bases between. The CDR3 spans 15 residues. The CDR3 region is CASTPHGQGLYEQYF. The CDR3 DNA is TGTGCCAGTACTCCCCACGGGCAGGGTCTCTACGAGCAGTACTTC.